One sample yielded the 32 T cell receptor beta chains listed below, sequenced in a study of T-cell memory formation after mild COVID-19. MiXCR, applied by TCRdb to the 5' RACE reads, yields one record per CDR3 protein. The profile shows a few hundred thousand distinct CDR3 sequences, roughly 21% of them singletons. Input material: PBMCs or a T cell subset sorted from them (not recorded which). The receptors originated from an adult woman who had mild COVID-19 (a few samples of this study predate the infection). Cell type and time point are not known.

Only a few counts were recorded for this clonotype. The genes are TRBV6-1 and TRBJ2-7; 9 bases match TRBD1. CDR1 and CDR2 from the germline V gene are MNHNS and SASEGT. V lost 4 bases and J lost 3; bases outside the gene matches: 7. This CDR3 has 15 amino acids. The CDR3: CASSVSGTGYYEQYF. The CDR3 bases are TGTGCCAGCAGTGTGTCGGGGACAGGGTACTACGAGCAGTACTTC.

The chain has TRBV7-9 and TRBJ2-1; 9 bases agree with TRBD2. Looked up from germline, CDR1 is SEHNR and CDR2 is FQNEAQ (reference sequence). The CDR3 totals 15 residues. V lost 2 bases and J lost 7; bases outside the gene matches: 6. Here the CDR3 reads CASSLSSGGWNEQFF. CDR3 in DNA: TGTGCCAGCAGCTTATCCAGCGGGGGGTGGAATGAGCAGTTCTTC.

V is TRBV12-3 or TRBV12-4 and J is TRBJ1-1; no definite D call. The V end was cut by 3 bases, the J end by 0 bases, with 14 bases between. The length of the CDR3 is 16 residues. For the CDR3, the DNA is TGTGCCAGCAGTTTCGTGGCCCGTCCCATGAACACTGAAGCTTTCTTT. It is translated as CASSFVARPMNTEAFF.

The V and J genes are TRBV19 and TRBJ2-2, with D uncertain. Germline V gene lookup returns CDR1 LNHDA and CDR2 SQIVND (reference sequence). Trimming stripped 3 bases from V and 11 bases from J, with 10 bases between. The CDR3 is 12 residues long. The CDR3 spells CASSIIWSELFF. The CDR3 bases are TGTGCCAGTAGTATTATCTGGAGCGAGCTGTTTTTT. The variable domain in full, with the rest retrieved from reference TRBV19 and TRBJ2-2, is DGGITQSPKYLFRKEGQNVTLSCEQNLNHDAMYWYRQDPGQGLRLIYYSQIVNDFQKGDIAEGYSVSREKKESFPLTVTSAQKNPTAFYLCASSIIWSELFFGEGSRLTVL.

CDR3 loop: CASRADTYYEQYF. CDR3 nucleotides: TGTGCCAGCAGGGCGGACACTTACTACGAGCAGTACTTC. V is TRBV2 and J is TRBJ2-7, with D possibly matching TRBD1 (5 bases). From germline, CDR1 is SNHLY and CDR2 FYNNEI. This CDR3 is built from 13 residues. With 6 bases removed from V and 3 bases from J, the gap between germline ends came to 12 bases.

A few counts support this clonotype. The chain employs TRBV7-9 and TRBJ2-3; possible D gene TRBD2, 5 bases. Trimming took 5 bases from V and 6 from J, leaving 12 bases between them. CDR3 length equals 13 residues. In germline, CDR1 is SEHNR, CDR2 FQNEAQ (reference sequence). In nucleotides, the CDR3 is TGTGCCAGCAGCCGTACATCGGGGGATACGCAGTATTTT. Amino acids: CASSRTSGDTQYF.

This clonotype occurred a few times. The chain has TRBV5-1 and TRBJ2-3; D perhaps matches TRBD2 (7 bases). Germline V CDR1 and CDR2: SGHRS, YFSETQ. CDR3 length: 14 residues. The V end was cut by 1 base, the J end by 5 bases, with 11 bases between. The DNA of the CDR3 is TGCGCCAGCAGCTTGCCGGGGGGCGGAGATACGCAGTATTTT. Protein: CASSLPGGGDTQYF.

The J gene is TRBJ2-7, the V gene TRBV11-3; D possibly uses TRBD1 or TRBD2 (5 bases each). V lost 5 bases to trimming and J lost 2 bases, with 16 bases between them. The CDR3 loop spans 15 amino acids. Germline CDR1 reads SGHNT; CDR2 reads YENEEA. CDR3: CASSPTGDRTYEQYF. The CDR3, as DNA: TGTGCCAGCAGCCCTACCGGGGACCGTACCTACGAGCAGTACTTC.

This clonotype was picked up a small number of times. The chain combines TRBV7-3 with TRBJ2-7, with D possibly matching TRBD2 (5 bases). CDR1 is SGHTA, CDR2 FQGTGA, per germline. The CDR3 runs to 13 residues. V was cut by 5 bases and J by 10 bases, with 18 bases left in between. CDR3 coding DNA: TGTGCCAGCAGCCTCAACGGGGATCAAGTCCAGTACTTC. Translation gives CASSLNGDQVQYF.

The chain couples TRBV6-5 to TRBJ1-6; tentative D call: TRBD1 (5 bases). The CDR3 has 14 residues. Germline CDR1 reads MNHEY; CDR2 reads SVGAGI. Trimming removed 5 bases at V and 13 bases at J, with 18 bases between. For the CDR3, the DNA is TGTGCCAGCAGTCCCCACCTCGACAGTACCCCCCTCCACTTT. Translated: CASSPHLDSTPLHF.

Only a few counts were recorded for this clonotype. For the CDR3, the DNA is TGCGCCAGCAGCCAAAGTCCCCCGACACCGGGGGAGCAGTACTTC. Translation: CASSQSPPTPGEQYF. The rearrangement joins TRBV4-3 to TRBJ2-7, with D possibly being TRBD2 (5 bases). Between the trimmed V and J ends, which lost 2 bases and 7 bases, there was a span of 18 bases. Germline V CDR1 and CDR2: LGHNA, YSLEER. The CDR3 has 15 residues.

The rearrangement links TRBV3-1 to TRBJ1-2; 7 positions agree with TRBD1. The V and J ends lost 4 bases and 4 bases, in that order; junction bases with no gene match: 9. This CDR3 spans 15 amino acids. CDR1 and CDR2 from the germline V gene are LGHDT and YNNKEL (reference sequence). Written as DNA, the CDR3 is TGTGCCAGCAGCCCCTCCCGTGGGACAGTCTATGGCTACACCTTC. This translates into CASSPSRGTVYGYTF.

This clonotype was detected only a few times. The rearrangement links TRBV4-3 to TRBJ2-7, with D unresolved. The CDR3 consists of 16 residues. Germline V CDR1 and CDR2: LGHNA, YSLEER. Trimming took 0 bases from V and 0 from J, leaving 12 bases between them. DNA of the CDR3: TGCGCCAGCAGCCAAGATTATGGCGTGAGCTCCTACGAGCAGTACTTC. Encoded protein: CASSQDYGVSSYEQYF.

The chain joins TRBV5-6 to TRBJ1-1; TRBD1 matches 7 bases. V trimming: 0 bases; J trimming: 3 bases; junction bases outside the gene matches: 8. CDR1 and CDR2 (germline): SGHDT, YYEEEE. The CDR3 has 16 residues. CDR3 sequence (DNA): TGTGCCAGCAGCTTGGATGGAGACAGGGCAGACACTGAAGCTTTCTTT. Its protein product is CASSLDGDRADTEAFF.

The chain couples TRBV30 to TRBJ2-1; D assignment may be TRBD1 or TRBD2 (5 bases each). CDR1 is GTSNPN and CDR2 is SVGIG in the germline V gene (reference sequence). V was pared by 4 bases and J by 3 bases, with 7 bases between. The CDR3 spans 12 residues. The CDR3 DNA follows: TGTGCCTGGACAGGGAGCTACAATGAGCAGTTCTTC. It translates to CAWTGSYNEQFF.

The chain uses TRBV29-1 and TRBJ1-1, with 7 nucleotides matching TRBD1. The CDR3 contains 13 residues. V shed 3 bases, J shed 6 bases, and the junction held 7 bases outside the gene matches. Germline CDR1 SQVTM, CDR2 ANQGSEA. CDR3 sequence: CSVDEGASPEAFF. In DNA form, the CDR3 reads TGCAGCGTTGATGAGGGGGCAAGCCCTGAAGCTTTCTTT.

CDR3 coding DNA: TGTGCCAGCAGCTTGCGGACAAACTGGCAGCCCCAGCATTTT. This codes for CASSLRTNWQPQHF. The gene calls are TRBV5-5 and TRBJ1-5, with a possible D match to TRBD1 (5 bases). Between the trimmed V and J ends, which lost 1 base and 7 bases, there was a span of 12 bases. This CDR3 is built from 14 residues. From germline, CDR1 is SGHKS and CDR2 YYEKEE (reference sequence).

V and J are TRBV7-6 and TRBJ2-2; D is perhaps TRBD1 (6 bases). Between the trimmed V and J ends, which lost 2 bases and 3 bases, there was a span of 13 bases. The CDR3 sequence is 16 residues long. CDR1 is SGHVS, CDR2 FNYEAQ, per germline. The CDR3 protein is CASSLLGRGYTGELFF. For the CDR3, the DNA is TGTGCCAGCAGCTTATTGGGCAGGGGATACACCGGGGAGCTGTTTTTT.

The chain uses TRBV4-1 and TRBJ2-5; D is uncertain. The germline V gene encodes CDR1 MGHRA and CDR2 YSYEKL. The CDR3 is made up of 15 amino acids. V dropped 0 bases and J dropped 7 bases, with 15 bases sitting between them. The CDR3 sequence is CASSQENVWTVTQYF. For the CDR3, the DNA is TGCGCCAGCAGCCAAGAGAACGTCTGGACGGTGACCCAGTACTTC.

This clonotype showed up just a few times. The V and J genes are TRBV20-1 and TRBJ1-5; D unclear. V gave up 3 bases and J gave up 3 bases, with 9 bases separating them. CDR1 is DFQATT, CDR2 SNEGSKA, per germline (reference sequence). This CDR3 spans 13 amino acids. The CDR3 bases are TGCAGTGCTAGCCCAGGCCCCAATCAGCCCCAGCATTTT. This encodes CSASPGPNQPQHF.

V is TRBV11-2 and J is TRBJ2-1; 9 bases fit TRBD1. Germline V gene data show CDR1 as SGHAT and CDR2 as FQNNGV. The CDR3 runs to 14 residues. V lost 5 bases, J lost 10 bases, and 9 bases stayed unmatched. CDR3 amino acids: CASSPQSTGGEQFF. For the CDR3, the DNA is TGTGCCAGCAGCCCACAATCGACAGGGGGAGAGCAGTTCTTC.

This clonotype showed up just a few times. The gene calls are TRBV3-1 and TRBJ1-1; 9 positions match TRBD1. The J segment lost 2 bases and the V segment lost 2 bases, leaving 9 bases of the junction unmatched. Germline values: CDR1 LGHDT, CDR2 YNNKEL (reference sequence). The CDR3 totals 17 residues. The CDR3 sequence is CASSQWDRARRNTEAFF. The CDR3 region has the DNA TGTGCCAGCAGCCAATGGGACAGGGCAAGGAGAAACACTGAAGCTTTCTTT.

CDR3 sequence (DNA): TGTGCCAGCAGCTTAAATGCCCGCAACACCGGGGAGCTGTTTTTT. This gives the protein CASSLNARNTGELFF. The V and J genes are TRBV7-2 and TRBJ2-2; D not certain. The CDR3 is 15 residues long. Trimming removed 2 bases at V and 2 bases at J, with 9 bases between. CDR1 is SGHTA and CDR2 is FQGNSA in the germline V gene.

The rearrangement links TRBV9 to TRBJ2-3; D is uncertain. Trimming cost V 4 bases and J 0 bases, with 12 bases left between them. This CDR3 comprises 15 residues. Germline-derived CDR1 and CDR2 are SGDLS and YYNGEE. CDR3 protein: CASSPFSASTDTQYF. The CDR3 bases are TGTGCCAGCAGCCCTTTCTCAGCTAGCACAGATACGCAGTATTTT.

This clonotype was observed a handful of times. This chain connects TRBV7-9 to TRBJ2-5, with TRBD2 identical over 9 bases. Germline CDR1 SEHNR, CDR2 FQNEAQ (reference sequence). This CDR3 spans 15 amino acids. After removal of 5 bases from V and 4 bases from J, the junction contained 8 bases not matched to a gene. CDR3 amino acids: CASSDVSGRGETQYF. CDR3 coding DNA: TGTGCCAGCAGCGACGTTAGCGGGAGAGGAGAGACCCAGTACTTC.

This chain uses TRBV5-1 with TRBJ2-7; a possible D gene is TRBD1 (5 bases). Deletions cut 7 bases from V and 3 bases from J, with 11 bases between. The CDR3 is made up of 12 amino acids. Germline V gives CDR1 SGHRS, CDR2 YFSETQ. CDR3 region: CASGRDSYEQYF. For the CDR3, the DNA is TGCGCCAGCGGTAGAGACAGCTACGAGCAGTACTTC.

This clonotype was counted at least ten times. The chain employs TRBV7-6 and TRBJ2-5; no reliable D call. CDR3 length: 17 amino acids. Germline lookup yields CDR1 SGHVS and CDR2 FNYEAQ. The ends were cut back, 6 bases at V and 2 bases at J, with 22 bases in the middle. The CDR3 nucleotides read TGTGCCAGCAGTTCCGCATCGTCGTATGCAGGACAAGAGACCCAGTACTTC. It encodes CASSSASSYAGQETQYF.

The chain recombines TRBV7-9 with TRBJ1-1; D uncertain. V lost 4 bases to trimming and J lost 7 bases, with 13 bases between them. In germline, CDR1 is SEHNR, CDR2 FQNEAQ (reference sequence). The CDR3 consists of 13 residues. CDR3 nucleotides: TGTGCCAGCAGCTCGCGGACCGGCTTTGAAGCTTTCTTT. Its protein is CASSSRTGFEAFF.

DNA for the CDR3: TGTGCCAGCAAGATGGTGAACACCGGGGAGCTGTTTTTT. Its protein product is CASKMVNTGELFF. This chain joins TRBV6-5 and TRBJ2-2, with D unresolved. Germline lookup yields CDR1 MNHEY and CDR2 SVGAGI. V shed 7 bases and J shed 1 base, with 7 bases lying between them. The CDR3 sequence is 13 residues long.

The genes are TRBV5-6 and TRBJ1-2; 8 positions agree with TRBD1. The germline CDR1 and CDR2 sequences are SGHDT and YYEEEE. This CDR3 has 16 amino acids. Trimming at V came to 4 bases and at J to 0 bases, leaving 8 bases not matched to a gene. CDR3 sequence: CASSIPGTGTNYGYTF. CDR3 bases: TGTGCCAGCAGCATACCCGGGACAGGAACTAACTATGGCTACACCTTC. The entire variable domain, with the rest obtained from reference TRBV5-6 and TRBJ1-2, is as follows: DAGVTQSPTHLIKTRGQQVTLRCSPKSGHDTVSWYQQALGQGPQFIFQYYEEEERQRGNFPDRFSGHQFPNYSSELNVNALLLGDSALYLCASSIPGTGTNYGYTFGSGTRLTVV.

A few counts support this clonotype. This rearrangement joins TRBV5-6 to TRBJ2-7; D remains ambiguous. The CDR3 totals 15 residues. V shed 2 bases and J shed 3 bases, with 15 bases lying between them. Germline assignment: CDR1 SGHDT and CDR2 YYEEEE. CDR3 amino acids: CASSFLTLSLYEQYF. CDR3 nucleotide sequence: TGTGCCAGCAGCTTCCTGACCCTCTCCCTCTACGAGCAGTACTTC.

A few counts support this clonotype. The V gene is TRBV29-1, the J gene TRBJ2-7, with 8 bases fitting TRBD1. The junction had 8 bases not matched to a gene; V was cut back by 3 bases and J by 4 bases. The CDR3 runs 14 residues. The germline V gene has CDR1 SQVTM and CDR2 ANQGSEA. As DNA, the CDR3 is TGCAGCGTTGATGGACAGGGAGAGGGATACGAGCAGTACTTC. Protein sequence: CSVDGQGEGYEQYF.